These 2 T cell receptor beta chains share one sample of origin, sequenced in a study of PD-1 blockade in classical Hodgkin lymphoma. No patient escaped relapse after autologous stem cell transplantation, and brentuximab vedotin exposure varied. TCRdb's table, derived via immunoSEQ multiplex PCR, lists solely in-frame clones and lacks some. Among over 11,000 clones, 75% to 85% were seen once, and the ten largest hold about a quarter. The source material was peripheral blood mononuclear cells (PBMCs), sampled before the second cycle of nivolumab. The receptors come from a human donor with classical Hodgkin lymphoma.

The V gene is TRBV7-8, the J gene TRBJ2-5, with unresolved D. Germline CDR1 reads SGHVS; CDR2 reads FQNEAQ. This CDR3 region has 18 residues. V dropped 1 base and J dropped 4 bases, with 22 bases sitting between them. In DNA form, the CDR3 reads TGTGCCAGCAGCTTAGTTCGATTCCCATTCCCCACGGTAGAGACCCAGTACTTC. As protein: CASSLVRFPFPTVETQYF.

The chain carries TRBV27 and TRBJ2-3; unclear D gene. The CDR3 length is 13 residues. V lost 1 base to trimming and J lost 4 bases, with 6 bases between them. CDR1 MNHEY and CDR2 SMNVEV come from the germline V gene (reference sequence). CDR3 in DNA: TGTGCCAGCAGTTTATTCGGCGCAGATACGCAGTATTTT. It yields the protein CASSLFGADTQYF.